There are many counts of the clone carrying this T cell receptor beta chain. Its antigen is as yet unknown. Losses at the gene ends were 7 bases for V and 4 bases for J; bases not matched to a gene: 4. CDR1 is DFQATT, CDR2 SNEGSKA, per germline (reference sequence). CDR3 length: 12 amino acids. With no exceptions, donors were healthy Caucasians. The data derive from a study of identical twins. Template switching, a step in the protocol, added a universal primer site, and cDNA carried unique molecular identifiers. TCRdb analysed the 5' RACE reads with MiXCR anew, one entry per CDR3 protein. Of around 250,000 distinct CDR3 sequences listed, around 7% are singletons. General study points: The authors drew conclusions from cross-sectional statistical analysis rather than following the same donors. Among out-of-frame alpha sequences shared by twins, low generation probability occurred in excess.

Separately, the same data were catalogued under a study of yellow fever vaccine responses in identical twins.

Input material: memory (CD45RO+) T cells sorted from blood. This chain joins TRBV20-1 and TRBJ1-2; the match to TRBD1 covers 9 bases. This sequence was found in a young woman in good health. Here the CDR3 reads CSVTGGFYGYTF. Written as DNA, the CDR3 is TGCAGTGTGACAGGGGGGTTCTATGGCTACACCTTC.